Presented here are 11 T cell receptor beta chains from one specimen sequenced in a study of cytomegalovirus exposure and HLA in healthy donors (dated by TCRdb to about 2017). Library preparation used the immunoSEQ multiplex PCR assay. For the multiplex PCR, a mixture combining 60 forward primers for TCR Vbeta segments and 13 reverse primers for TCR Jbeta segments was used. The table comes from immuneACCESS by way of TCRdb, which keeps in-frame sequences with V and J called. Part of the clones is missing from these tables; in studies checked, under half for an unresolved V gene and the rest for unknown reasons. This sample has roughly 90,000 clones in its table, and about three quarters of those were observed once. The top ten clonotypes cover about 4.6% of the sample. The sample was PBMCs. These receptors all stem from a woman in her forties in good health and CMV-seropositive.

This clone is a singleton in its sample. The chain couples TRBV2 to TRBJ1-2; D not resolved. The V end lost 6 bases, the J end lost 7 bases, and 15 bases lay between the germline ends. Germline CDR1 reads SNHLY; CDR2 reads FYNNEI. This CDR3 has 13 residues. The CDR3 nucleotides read TGTGCCAGCAGACCAGCCCCTGCGGGTGGCTACACCTTC. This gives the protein CASRPAPAGGYTF.

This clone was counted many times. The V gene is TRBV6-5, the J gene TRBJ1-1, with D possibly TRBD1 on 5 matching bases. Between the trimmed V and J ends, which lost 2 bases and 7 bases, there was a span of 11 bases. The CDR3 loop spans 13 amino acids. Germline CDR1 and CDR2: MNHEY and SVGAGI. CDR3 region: CASSYEGAGEAFF. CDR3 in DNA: TGTGCCAGCAGTTACGAAGGGGCAGGTGAAGCTTTCTTT.

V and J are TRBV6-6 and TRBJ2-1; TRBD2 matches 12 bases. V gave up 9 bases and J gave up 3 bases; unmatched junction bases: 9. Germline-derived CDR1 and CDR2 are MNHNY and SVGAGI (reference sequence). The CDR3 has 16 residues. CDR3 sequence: CARSPLAGGDYNEQFF. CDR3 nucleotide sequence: TGTGCCAGAAGTCCTCTAGCGGGAGGGGACTACAATGAGCAGTTCTTC.

The CDR3 reads CASSESGSVIDTQYF. The CDR3 bases are TGTGCCAGCAGTGAGAGCGGGAGTGTTATCGATACGCAGTATTTT. The V call is TRBV6-4, the J call TRBJ2-3, with TRBD2 matching 8 bases. Per germline, CDR1 MRHNA and CDR2 SNTAGT. V lost 3 bases, J lost 6 bases, and 8 bases stayed unmatched. The CDR3 has 15 residues.

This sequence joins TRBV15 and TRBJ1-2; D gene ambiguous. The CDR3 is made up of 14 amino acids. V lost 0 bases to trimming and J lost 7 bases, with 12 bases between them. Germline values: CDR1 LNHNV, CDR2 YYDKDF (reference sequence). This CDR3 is CATSRDWAGFGYTF. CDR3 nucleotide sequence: TGTGCCACCAGCAGAGATTGGGCAGGATTTGGCTACACCTTC.

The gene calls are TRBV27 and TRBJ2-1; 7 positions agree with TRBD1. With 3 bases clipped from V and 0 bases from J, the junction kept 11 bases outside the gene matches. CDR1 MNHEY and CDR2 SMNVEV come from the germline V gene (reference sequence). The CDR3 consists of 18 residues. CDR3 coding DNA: TGTGCCAGCAGTTTGGTGTGGGAACAGGGGAACTCCTACAATGAGCAGTTCTTC. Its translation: CASSLVWEQGNSYNEQFF.

CDR3 amino acids: CASSLSGVPGELFF. The DNA for the CDR3 is TGTGCCAGCAGTTTATCCGGGGTGCCCGGGGAGCTGTTTTTT. V gene TRBV27 combines with J gene TRBJ2-2; tentatively, D is TRBD2 (5 bases). V was shortened by 0 bases and J by 6 bases, with 8 bases between the two germline ends. The germline gives CDR1 MNHEY, CDR2 SMNVEV (reference sequence). The CDR3 contains 14 residues.

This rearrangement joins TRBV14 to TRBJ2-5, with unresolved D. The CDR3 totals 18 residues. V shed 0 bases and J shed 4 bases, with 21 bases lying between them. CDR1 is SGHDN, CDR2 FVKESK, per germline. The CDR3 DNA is TGTGCCAGCAGCCAAGATATAAGTAAGACGCATGGCGGAGAGACCCAGTACTTC. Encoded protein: CASSQDISKTHGGETQYF.

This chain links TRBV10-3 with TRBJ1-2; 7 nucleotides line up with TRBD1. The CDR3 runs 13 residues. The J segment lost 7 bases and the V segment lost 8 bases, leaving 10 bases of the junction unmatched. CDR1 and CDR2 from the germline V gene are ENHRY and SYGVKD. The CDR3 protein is CAIGDRVDAGYTF. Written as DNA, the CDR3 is TGTGCCATCGGCGACAGGGTTGATGCTGGCTACACCTTC.

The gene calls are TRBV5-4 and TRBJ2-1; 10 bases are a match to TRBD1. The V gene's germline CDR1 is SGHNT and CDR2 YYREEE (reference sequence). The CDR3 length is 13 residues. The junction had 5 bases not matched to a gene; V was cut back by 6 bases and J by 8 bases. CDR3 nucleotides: TGTGCCAGCACCTCGACAGGGGGCGATGAGCAGTTCTTC. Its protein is CASTSTGGDEQFF.

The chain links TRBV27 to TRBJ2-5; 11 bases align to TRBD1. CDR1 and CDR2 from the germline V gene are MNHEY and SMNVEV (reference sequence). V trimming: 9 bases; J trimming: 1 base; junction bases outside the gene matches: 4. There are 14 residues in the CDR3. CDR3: CARGQGGIQETQYF. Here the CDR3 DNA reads TGTGCCAGGGGACAGGGGGGTATCCAAGAGACCCAGTACTTC.